Below, 19 T cell receptor beta chains from the same sample are listed, as sequenced in a study of cytomegalovirus exposure and HLA in healthy donors. The primer mix had 60 Vbeta and 13 Jbeta primers. The assay was immunoSEQ multiplex PCR, and TCRdb's table has in-frame clones only and misses some. The profile shows some 160,000 clones, around three quarters of them singletons. The material sequenced was PBMCs. The receptor source for this set is a man aged 35 to 55 in good health and CMV-seronegative.

The V and J genes are TRBV7-3 and TRBJ1-1, with D unclear. Germline CDR1 and CDR2: SGHTA and FQGTGA. The CDR3 totals 13 residues. The V and J ends lost 2 bases and 0 bases respectively, with 4 bases between them. The CDR3 DNA follows: TGTGCCAGCAGCTTATCATTGAACACTGAAGCTTTCTTT. This codes for CASSLSLNTEAFF.

This clone has just one count. The chain carries TRBV9 and TRBJ2-1; 8 bases are a match to TRBD2. This CDR3 contains 14 residues. Trimming removed 0 bases from V and 5 bases from J; junction bases left unmatched: 1. Looked up from germline, CDR1 is SGDLS and CDR2 is YYNGEE. CDR3 loop: CASSVDGGDNEQFF. In DNA form, the CDR3 reads TGTGCCAGCAGCGTAGACGGGGGGGACAATGAGCAGTTCTTC.

The chain is built from TRBV5-1 and TRBJ1-5; D remains ambiguous. Germline V gene lookup returns CDR1 SGHRS and CDR2 YFSETQ. The CDR3 is made up of 13 amino acids. V was clipped by 0 bases and J by 6 bases, with 7 bases between them. CDR3 sequence: CASSLGSGQPQHF. CDR3 nucleotides: TGCGCCAGCAGCTTGGGGTCGGGTCAGCCCCAGCATTTT. Based on the CDR3 plus reference TRBV5-1 and TRBJ1-5, the full variable domain is KAGVTQTPRYLIKTRGQQVTLSCSPISGHRSVSWYQQTPGQGLQFLFEYFSETQRNKGNFPGRFSGRQFSNSRSEMNVSTLELGDSALYLCASSLGSGQPQHFGDGTRLSIL.

This chain joins TRBV6-5 and TRBJ1-3; TRBD1 matches at 7 bases. J lost 4 bases, V lost 5 bases, and 2 bases had no gene match. Germline CDR1 reads MNHEY; CDR2 reads SVGAGI. The CDR3 loop spans 13 amino acids. CDR3 DNA sequence: TGTGCCAGCAGTGGGGACAGAGGAAACACCATATATTTT. This translates into CASSGDRGNTIYF.

This clone has a single count. The chain recombines TRBV6-4 with TRBJ2-5; TRBD1 is a possible D gene (6 bases). V dropped 7 bases and J dropped 2 bases, with 17 bases sitting between them. The CDR3 totals 15 residues. Per the germline V gene, CDR1 is MRHNA and CDR2 is SNTAGT. As DNA, the CDR3 is TGTGCCAGCACCCGGGACAAAGAGGAGCAAGAGACCCAGTACTTC. It encodes CASTRDKEEQETQYF.

V usage is TRBV4-1 and J usage is TRBJ2-7; 8 nucleotides align to TRBD2. The CDR3 contains 15 residues. Germline assignment: CDR1 MGHRA and CDR2 YSYEKL. V trimming: 1 base; J trimming: 7 bases; junction bases outside the gene matches: 9. The CDR3 protein is CASSQGSTGGGEQYF. The CDR3 DNA reads TGCGCCAGCAGCCAAGGGTCGACGGGAGGGGGGGAGCAGTACTTC.

J is TRBJ2-7 and V is TRBV7-6; TRBD2 aligns across 8 bases. CDR3 size: 15 residues. Per germline, CDR1 SGHVS and CDR2 FNYEAQ. Losses at the gene ends were 1 base for V and 5 bases for J; bases not matched to a gene: 7. The CDR3 loop is CASSLVGTSLHEQYF. The CDR3, as DNA: TGTGCCAGCAGCTTAGTCGGGACTAGTCTCCACGAGCAGTACTTC.

This clone was observed a handful of times. This chain links TRBV2 with TRBJ1-6; D might be TRBD1 (6 bases). The CDR3 has 13 residues. Trimming removed 8 bases at V and 5 bases at J, with 10 bases between. CDR1 SNHLY and CDR2 FYNNEI come from the germline V gene. The CDR3 DNA is TGTGCCAGCGCTAGGGACAATAATTCACCCCTCCACTTT. Encoded protein: CASARDNNSPLHF.

The V gene is TRBV6-1, the J gene TRBJ2-2; no reliable D call. The germline V gene has CDR1 MNHNS and CDR2 SASEGT. The CDR3 spans 11 residues. V lost 5 bases and J 8 bases, leaving 6 bases between the germline ends. The DNA of the CDR3 is TGTGCCAGCAGTCCTTATGGGGAGCTGTTTTTT. It codes for CASSPYGELFF.

V and J are TRBV11-3 and TRBJ2-4, with a tentative D call TRBD1 (6 bases). Germline loops: CDR1 SGHNT, CDR2 YENEEA. V gave up 5 bases and J gave up 7 bases, with 21 bases separating them. The CDR3 sequence is 16 residues long. CDR3 loop: CASSLGGPGDLNIQYF. The CDR3 DNA reads as TGTGCCAGCAGCCTCGGCGGCCCAGGGGATTTGAACATTCAGTACTTC.

A single count supports this clone. CDR3 sequence: CASSQALAGVGAGELFF. In nucleotides, the CDR3 is TGCGCCAGCAGCCAAGCACTAGCGGGAGTAGGAGCCGGGGAGCTGTTTTTT. J is TRBJ2-2 and V is TRBV4-1, with 11 bases lining up with TRBD2. J was trimmed by 6 bases and V by 1 base; bases with no gene match: 7. Germline V gives CDR1 MGHRA, CDR2 YSYEKL. This CDR3 has 17 amino acids.

V is TRBV29-1 and J is TRBJ2-1; 9 nucleotides match TRBD2. J lost 5 bases, V lost 8 bases, and 13 bases had no gene match. The germline CDR1 and CDR2 sequences are SQVTM and ANQGSEA. This CDR3 comprises 15 residues. CDR3 sequence: CSTPVTSGFNNEQFF. As DNA, the CDR3 is TGCAGCACACCCGTGACTAGCGGCTTCAACAATGAGCAGTTCTTC.

The chain carries TRBV5-4 and TRBJ2-5; 7 bases are shared with TRBD1. The J call could be wrong; TRBJ2-7 is a better fit for the DNA end. There are 15 residues in the CDR3. Germline values: CDR1 SGHNT, CDR2 YYREEE (reference sequence). CDR3 nucleotides: TGTGCCAGCAGCCTAGGGACAGAACCCTCCTACGAGCAGTACTTC. Its translation: CASSLGTEPSYEQYF.

The chain has TRBV30 and TRBJ1-5, with TRBD1 as a possible D gene (6 bases). Germline V gene data show CDR1 as GTSNPN and CDR2 as SVGIG (reference sequence). The V end lost 0 bases, the J end lost 6 bases, and 15 bases lay between the germline ends. The length of the CDR3 is 15 residues. DNA for the CDR3: TGTGCCTGGAGTGTCGGGAAACAGGGAACTCAGCCCCAGCATTTT. Translating gives CAWSVGKQGTQPQHF.

This rearrangement joins TRBV5-4 to TRBJ2-5; tentative D call: TRBD2 (6 bases). Deletions cut 4 bases from V and 5 bases from J, with 15 bases between. The CDR3 covers 14 residues. CDR1 is SGHNT and CDR2 is YYREEE in the germline V gene (reference sequence). CDR3 sequence reads: CASSRSGAGETQYF. The CDR3 DNA reads as TGTGCCAGCAGCCGTAGCGGAGCGGGCGAGACCCAGTACTTC.

The chain combines TRBV5-8 with TRBJ2-1; D possibly corresponds to TRBD2 (6 bases). Germline values: CDR1 SGHTS, CDR2 YDEGEE. The V end lost 4 bases, the J end lost 4 bases, and 9 bases lay between the germline ends. This CDR3 comprises 13 residues. The CDR3, as DNA: TGTGCCAGCAGCGATAGCGGTTACAATGAGCAGTTCTTC. It yields the protein CASSDSGYNEQFF.

The J gene is TRBJ2-7, the V gene TRBV5-5; 7 positions match TRBD2. CDR1 and CDR2 (germline): SGHKS, YYEKEE (reference sequence). Germline trimming cut 6 bases from V and 5 bases from J; bases unmatched to any gene: 14. This CDR3 region has 15 residues. The CDR3 DNA sequence: TGTGCCAGCAACCAGTTCGGCGGGAGCTCTCACGAGCAGTACTTC. Amino acids: CASNQFGGSSHEQYF.

The rearrangement links TRBV18 to TRBJ1-2; D perhaps matches TRBD1 (6 bases). From germline, CDR1 is KGHSH and CDR2 LQKENI. Trimming left V 2 bases short and J 6 bases short, with 10 bases between. The CDR3 has 13 residues. In DNA form, the CDR3 reads TGTGCCAGCTCACCAGTCGCAGGGGATGGCTACACCTTC. The encoded protein is CASSPVAGDGYTF.

The table lists this clone with a few counts. The chain links TRBV7-7 to TRBJ2-1; TRBD2 agrees at 11 bases. The germline gives CDR1 SSHAT, CDR2 FNYEAQ (reference sequence). The CDR3 covers 16 residues. V dropped 1 base and J dropped 7; count of bases not matched to a gene: 6. The CDR3 sequence is CASSLEGSSGRNEQFF. The CDR3 bases are TGTGCCAGCAGCTTAGAAGGGTCTAGCGGGAGGAATGAGCAGTTCTTC. The complete variable domain, with remaining parts taken from reference TRBV7-7 and TRBJ2-1, reads GAGVSQSPRYKVTKRGQDVTLRCDPISSHATLYWYQQALGQGPEFLTYFNYEAQPDKSGLPSDRFSAERPEGSISTLTIQRTEQRDSAMYRCASSLEGSSGRNEQFFGPGTRLTVL.